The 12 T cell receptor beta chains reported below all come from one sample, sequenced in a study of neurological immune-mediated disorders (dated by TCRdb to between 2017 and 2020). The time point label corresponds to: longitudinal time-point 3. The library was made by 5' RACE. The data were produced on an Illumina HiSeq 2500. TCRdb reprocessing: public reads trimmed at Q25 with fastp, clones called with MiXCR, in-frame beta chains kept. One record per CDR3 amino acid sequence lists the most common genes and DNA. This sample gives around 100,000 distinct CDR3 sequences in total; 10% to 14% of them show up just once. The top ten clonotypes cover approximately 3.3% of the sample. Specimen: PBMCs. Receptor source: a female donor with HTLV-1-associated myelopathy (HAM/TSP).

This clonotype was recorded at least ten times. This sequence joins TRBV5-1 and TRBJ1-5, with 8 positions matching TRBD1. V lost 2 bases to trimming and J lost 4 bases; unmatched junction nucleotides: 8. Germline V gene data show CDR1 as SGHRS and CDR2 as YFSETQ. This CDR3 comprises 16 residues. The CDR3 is CASSLPSGGDNQPQHF. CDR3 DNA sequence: TGCGCCAGCAGCTTACCATCAGGGGGCGATAATCAGCCCCAGCATTTT.

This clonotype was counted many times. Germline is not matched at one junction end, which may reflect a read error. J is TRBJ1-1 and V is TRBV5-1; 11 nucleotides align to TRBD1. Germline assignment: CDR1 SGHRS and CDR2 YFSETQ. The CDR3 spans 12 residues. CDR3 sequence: CASSPGQGATSF. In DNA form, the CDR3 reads TGCGCCAGCAGCCCAGGACAGGGGGCCACGTCCTTT.

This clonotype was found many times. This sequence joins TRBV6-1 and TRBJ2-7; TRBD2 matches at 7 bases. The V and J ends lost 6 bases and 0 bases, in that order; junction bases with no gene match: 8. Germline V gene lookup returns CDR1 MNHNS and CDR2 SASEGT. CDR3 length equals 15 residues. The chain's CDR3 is CASSPSAGVSYEQYF. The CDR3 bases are TGTGCCAGCAGCCCGAGTGCGGGGGTCTCCTACGAGCAGTACTTC.

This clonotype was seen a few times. This chain's CDR3 is CASSSGQYRGSVRTDTQYF. The CDR3 region has the DNA TGTGCCAGCAGCTCGGGACAGTACCGGGGCTCGGTCCGCACAGATACGCAGTATTTT. The chain links TRBV7-2 to TRBJ2-3; TRBD1 aligns across 7 bases. The germline CDR1 and CDR2 sequences are SGHTA and FQGNSA. The CDR3 is 19 amino acids. Trimming took 4 bases from V and 1 from J; bases not matched to a gene: 17.

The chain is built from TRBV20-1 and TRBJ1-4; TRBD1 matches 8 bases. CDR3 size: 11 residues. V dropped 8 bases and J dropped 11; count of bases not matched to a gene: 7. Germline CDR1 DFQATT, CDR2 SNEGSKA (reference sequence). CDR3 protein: CSTADRAKLFF. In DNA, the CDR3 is TGCAGTACCGCGGACAGGGCCAAACTGTTTTTT.

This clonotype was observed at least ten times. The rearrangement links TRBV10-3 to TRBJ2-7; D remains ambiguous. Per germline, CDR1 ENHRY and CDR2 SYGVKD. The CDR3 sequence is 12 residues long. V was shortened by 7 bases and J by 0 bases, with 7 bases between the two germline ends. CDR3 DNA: TGTGCCATCAAGGGCGGCTCCTACGAGCAGTACTTC. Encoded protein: CAIKGGSYEQYF.

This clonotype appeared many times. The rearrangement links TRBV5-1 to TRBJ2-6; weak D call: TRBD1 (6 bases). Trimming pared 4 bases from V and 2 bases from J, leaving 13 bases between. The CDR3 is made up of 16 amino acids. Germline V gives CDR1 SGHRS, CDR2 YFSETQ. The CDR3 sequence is CASSTDSYAGANVLTF. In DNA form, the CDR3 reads TGCGCCAGCAGCACGGACAGTTACGCTGGGGCCAACGTCCTGACTTTC.

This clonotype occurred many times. CDR3: CASSQLPRGETEAFF. The CDR3 DNA sequence: TGTGCCAGCAGCCAACTTCCACGGGGAGAAACTGAAGCTTTCTTT. V usage is TRBV4-2 and J usage is TRBJ1-1; D not certain. Trimming took 2 bases from V and 5 from J, leaving 15 bases between them. This CDR3 has 15 residues. Looked up from germline, CDR1 is LGHNA and CDR2 is YNFKEQ.

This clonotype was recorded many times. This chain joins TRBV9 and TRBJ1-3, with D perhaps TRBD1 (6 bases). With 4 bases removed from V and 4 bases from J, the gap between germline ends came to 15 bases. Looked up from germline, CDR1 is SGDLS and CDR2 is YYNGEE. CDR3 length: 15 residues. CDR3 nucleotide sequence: TGTGCCAGCAGCCGAGCGGGGGCTGCGGGAAACACCATATATTTT. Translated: CASSRAGAAGNTIYF. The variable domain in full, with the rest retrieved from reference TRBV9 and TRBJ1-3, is DSGVTQTPKHLITATGQRVTLRCSPRSGDLSVYWYQQSLDQGLQFLIQYYNGEERAKGNILERFSAQQFPDLHSELNLSSLELGDSALYFCASSRAGAAGNTIYFGEGSWLTVV.

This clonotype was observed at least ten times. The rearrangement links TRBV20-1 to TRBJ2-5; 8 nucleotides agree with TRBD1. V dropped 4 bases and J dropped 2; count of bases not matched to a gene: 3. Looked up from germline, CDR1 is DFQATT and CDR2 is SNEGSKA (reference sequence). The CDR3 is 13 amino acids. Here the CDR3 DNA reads TGCAGTGCTAAGAGGACAGGGCAAGAGACCCAGTACTTC. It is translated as CSAKRTGQETQYF.

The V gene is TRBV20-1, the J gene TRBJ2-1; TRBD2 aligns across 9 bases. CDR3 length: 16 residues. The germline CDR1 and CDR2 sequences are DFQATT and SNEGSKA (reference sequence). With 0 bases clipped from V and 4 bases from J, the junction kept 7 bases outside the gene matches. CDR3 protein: CSARDRTSGYYNEQFF. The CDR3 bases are TGCAGTGCTAGAGATCGAACTAGCGGGTATTACAATGAGCAGTTCTTC.

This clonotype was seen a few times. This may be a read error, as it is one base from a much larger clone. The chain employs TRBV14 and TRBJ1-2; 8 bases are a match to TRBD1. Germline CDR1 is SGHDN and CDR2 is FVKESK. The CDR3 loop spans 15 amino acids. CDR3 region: CASSQGTGPFGGYNF. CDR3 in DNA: TGTGCCAGCAGCCAAGGGACAGGGCCCTTTGGTGGCTACAACTTC. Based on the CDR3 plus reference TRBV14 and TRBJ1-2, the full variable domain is EAGVTQFPSHSVIEKGQTVTLRCDPISGHDNLYWYRRVMGKEIKFLLHFVKESKQDESGMPNNRFLAERTGGTYSTLKVQPAELEDSGVYFCASSQGTGPFGGYNFGSGTRLTVV.